This section outlines one T cell receptor beta chain sequence together with its context. This clone was detected a few times. The antigen it binds to is not known. No base-level quality is on record; no much larger clone is a single base apart. This sample was taken from a study of cytomegalovirus exposure and HLA in healthy donors (dated by TCRdb to the late 2010s). For the study in its entirety: In an earlier analysis of several hundred of the donors, about 270 Gb of sequence data and 90 million to 130 million unique TCR beta sequences from about 180 million T cells were reported. An early release that covered about 600 HLA-typed donors contained around 300 gigabases of sequencing data and 75 million to 100 million unique TCR sequences. Of the roughly 410 genotyped donors, 75% to 85% were placed in the genetic ancestry cluster associated with self-reported Caucasian donors. The study aimed to test whether signatures of past pathogen exposure could be identified by cataloging public T cell receptors. The study profiled the T cell repertoires of hundreds of subjects by immunosequencing and related them to cytomegalovirus serostatus. Along with the approximately 650-subject first cohort, a separate validation cohort of about 110 different subjects was used. High-throughput TCR immunosequencing, statistical association of individual TCRs with disease status, and machine learning were combined to predict cytomegalovirus infection status. A later analysis re-analyzed previously published TCR beta repertoires from several hundred donors and added high-resolution HLA genotyping to study TCR occurrence patterns. Rather than using new phenotypic data, the later analysis identified candidate immune exposures from TCR beta sequences and from how often those sequences occurred across donors. In an earlier analysis of around 540 of the donors, high-throughput TCR beta sequencing was used to judge whether each TCR beta V gene segment behaved as functional or pseudogenic. Alongside the repertoire data, information on donor age, sex, ethnicity and CMV serostatus was compiled. A later genetic analysis took genome-wide SNP genotypes for about 65% of the roughly 670 donors and used that subset as a discovery cohort. All discovery cohort repertoires had been generated on a single sequencing platform. Both class I and class II loci were covered by HLA typing, at four-digit resolution. Typing coverage differed by locus: A, B, C, DRB1 and DQB1 were typed in about 629-630 donors, DQA1 in 500 to 550, DPA1 in around 600, and DPB1 in about 450. Four to six DR-DQ haplotypes were handled as single units for association and clustering, since linkage in the cohort was strong. Among several hundred genotyped donors of the cohort, an average of approximately 200,000 unique TCR beta nucleotide sequences was sequenced per donor, of which about 19% were non-productive.

Via the germline V gene (reference sequence), CDR1 is MNHNY and CDR2 SVGAGI. V is clipped by 7 bases and J by 0 bases, and the sequence between their germline boundaries is 13 bases long. Its CDR3 holds 15 amino acids, cysteine through phenylalanine. Here the CDR3 DNA is all that survives: 45 bases in frame from base 1. The protocol used for the library was the immunoSEQ multiplex PCR assay. The multiplex PCR relied on a mix of 60 forward primers for TCR Vbeta segments and 13 reverse primers for TCR Jbeta segments. The CDR3 region of rearranged TCR beta genes was amplified from genomic DNA with a multiplex PCR assay. On the Illumina HiSeq System, the amplified TCR beta libraries were sequenced as 87-base-pair reads. In the original analysis: In a later analysis, roughly 80 million unique TCR beta chains were counted across the roughly 610 repertoires, and roughly 10 million of these chains were shared by at least two donors. Raw reads were error-corrected and collapsed into unique sequences with a nearest-neighbor algorithm that merged closely related sequences to remove PCR and sequencing errors. CDR3 sequences were aligned to IMGT reference sequences to assign V, D and J gene segments. Each retained sequence needed at least a six-nucleotide match to both a V gene segment and a J gene segment. Rearrangements were called productive when the CDR3 lacked stop codons and stayed in frame with V and J; all others were non-productive. CDR3 was defined by IMGT convention, running from the second conserved V-encoded cysteine to the conserved J-encoded phenylalanine. In an earlier analysis of 550 to 650 of the donors, sequences lacking an unambiguous match to a single V gene segment were excluded. An earlier analysis of 500 to 700 of the donors classified V segments as functional when productive rearrangements were above 56.7% and as segregating when the standard deviation between donors was above 5%. A statistical classification framework was built for diagnosing cytomegalovirus status from the catalog of TCR beta chain sequences. In a later analysis, V and J genes were assigned by comparing TCR nucleotide sequences against IMGT/GENE-DB human TR gene sequences. In a later analysis, CDR3 sequences and most-parsimonious VDJ recombination scenarios were assigned using the TCRdist pipeline. In a later analysis, each TCR beta chain was defined by its CDR3 amino acid sequence together with its V-gene family, and reads lacking a unique V-gene family were excluded. A later analysis removed 550 to 650 highly shared, low-generation-probability nucleotide sequences to deal with suspected cross-contamination and a sequencing artifact. A later analysis calculated a clonal expansion index for each public chain from normalized within-repertoire ranks of inferred template counts. In a later analysis, generation probabilities were computed using a VDJ recombination model fitted to out-of-frame rearrangements, and the results were checked against IGoR. In a later analysis, hypergeometric tests were used to score TCR-TCR, TCR-HLA and TCR-CMV co-occurrence, with a repertoire-size bias correction applied to TCR pairs. A later analysis estimated false discovery rates by permuting HLA or CMV assignments 20 times. In a later analysis, co-occurring TCRs were grouped with DBSCAN, and TCRdist sequence similarity was added when clustering was performed within HLA-allele-positive subsets. Repertoires with fewer than 30,000 or more than 120,000 public chains, plus five repertoires with anomalous nucleotide sharing, were excluded from co-occurrence clustering. This is the immuneACCESS table as TCRdb keeps it, with only in-frame sequences that have V and J called. A part of the clones is gone; compared with another copy, unresolved V genes explain less than half, and the rest is unexplained. Clonal size and the V and J genes are those of that table, whereas D and trimming came from the DNA. The sample records about 160,000 clones, roughly 80% of which are singletons. The ten most abundant clones make up over 1.2% of the sample.

General findings and caveats noted by the study authors: When HLA alleles, especially DR and DQ, strongly co-occurred, TCR associations were difficult to assign to individual alleles. Most TCR sequences were seen in very few donors, while some public TCRs were found in many individuals. Some IMGT-functional V segments, including TRBV6-2 and TRBV6-3, could not be told apart with the 87-base-pair reads, so those segments were excluded. In a later analysis, several top co-occurrence clusters were reported to appear linked to parvovirus B19, influenza, CMV and Epstein-Barr virus. Linkage disequilibrium might explain the correlated functional status among segregating V segments, but an unknown experimental factor could not be excluded. V-gene and J-gene trimming of TCR beta chains was associated with a missense DCLRE1C variant in a later genetic analysis, and the association was replicated in an independent cohort. An earlier analysis of approximately 530 of the donors showed that most TCR beta V segments appeared in productive rearrangements either about 87% or about 30% of the time, which broadly matched IMGT annotations. In a later genetic analysis, fewer N-insertions in productive TCRs were reported among donors in an Asian-associated ancestry cluster than the roughly 700-donor mean. Because HLA typing was missing for some donors at each locus, association tests included only the typed subset. A cluster of highly shared sequence variants was judged likely to be a technical artifact of the sequencing pipeline. A further reported finding was that TCR beta sequences accurately predicted the HLA-A and HLA-B alleles for most subjects in the first cohort. Cytomegalovirus status was reported to be diagnosed by the classifier with high specificity and sensitivity in both the original and validation cohorts. In a later analysis, most CMV-associated TCR beta chains were found to appear HLA-restricted, with HLA associations seemingly driven largely by CMV exposure. According to the authors, the approach could potentially be generalized to other disease states and immunological phenotypes. In vitro tests confirmed that a few of the cytomegalovirus-associated TCR beta chains recognize cytomegalovirus antigens. Presence/absence analyses assumed roughly uniform sequencing depth across donors, an assumption that may not hold. Compared with equally common non-associated chains, HLA-associated TCR beta chains in a later analysis were more clonally expanded and had lower generation probabilities. Because counts were too low, roughly 16 rarely observed V segments, including chromosome 9 orphons, were left out of the earlier analysis of 587 of the donors. This cohort had only TCR beta chains sequenced, and the lack of alpha or paired-chain data limited which features could be detected. In the study, around 150 TCR beta chains were listed as associated with cytomegalovirus. For the cohort, immune exposure information was limited to CMV serostatus. In a later analysis, the rate of TCR association differed among HLA loci, with DRB1 alleles having the most associated TCRs and HLA-C alleles having the fewest. In a later analysis, some 17,000 TCR beta sequences were associated with specific HLA alleles at a false discovery rate of 0.05.

The cohort consisted of 600 to 750 healthy bone marrow donors. At the time of sampling, all cohort members were nominally healthy, though unrecorded immune exposures were likely present. The donor was CMV seropositive and was included in the group of 270 or so seropositive cohort members. A peripheral blood sample was provided by each donor, and peripheral blood mononuclear cells were used for TCR beta sequencing. The Qiagen DNeasy Blood Extraction Kit was used to extract genomic DNA from the blood cell samples. The sample was PBMCs. The chain is encoded by TRBV6-6 joined to TRBJ1-3; no D segment can be confidently identified. The sequence was obtained from a girl aged 10 to 17 in good health and CMV-seropositive. The DNA reads TGTGCCAGCAATGAATTACGGGACTCTGGAAACACCATATATTTT. The resulting protein is CASNELRDSGNTIYF.